The clone carrying this T cell receptor (beta chain) was seen more than once but under ten times. The antigen remains undetermined. These data are taken from a study of cytomegalovirus exposure and HLA in healthy donors. This CDR3 contains 16 residues. V lost 1 base, J lost 6 bases, and 18 bases lay in between. The germline V gene has CDR1 SGHVS and CDR2 FNYEAQ. It was with 60 Vbeta and 13 Jbeta primers that the PCR ran. Study processing details: Later analysis identified roughly 84 million unique TCR beta chains, about 12 million shared. Clones were read by immunoSEQ multiplex PCR, and TCRdb kept only the in-frame ones, dropping some. That table furnishes V, J and clone size, whereas the DNA furnished D and trimming. Altogether more than 95,000 clones are present, around 72% being singletons, with the ten largest covering about 4%. Overall study findings and caveats: Presence/absence analysis assumed near-uniform sequencing depth across donors. Follow-up analysis later connected one missense variant in DCLRE1C with trimming of TCR beta V- and J-genes.

The V call is TRBV7-6, the J call TRBJ1-1; the D is unclear. The TCR comes from a man between 25 and 39 years old in good health and CMV-seronegative. The sequenced sample consisted of PBMCs. The CDR3 protein is CASSLGVSRLSSEAFF. CDR3 sequence (DNA): TGTGCCAGCAGCTTAGGTGTGTCCAGGTTAAGTTCTGAAGCTTTCTTT.